Shown below are 9 T cell receptor beta chains from a single sample sequenced in a study of vaccination and CD4 T cells after COVID-19. The Oncomine TCR Beta short-read assay was applied to DNA of cultured CD4+ T cells. In TCRdb, the PCR reads were re-called with MiXCR into one record per CDR3 protein. This table holds more than 10,000 distinct CDR3 sequences, roughly 60% found once. The treatment here: roughly nine-day PBMC culture with coronavirus spike peptide pools or control peptides (ViraFEST assay). No antigen is known for these receptors. Here the sequenced sample was CD4+ T cells from blood, cultured in vitro, taken before SARS-CoV-2 vaccination. These receptors all stem from a human donor who had recovered from COVID-19.

Only a few counts were recorded for this clonotype. The chain couples TRBV7-2 to TRBJ1-5; tentatively, D is TRBD1 (6 bases). V lost 7 bases, J lost 5 bases, and 15 bases lay in between. This CDR3 region has 14 residues. CDR1 is SGHTA, CDR2 FQGNSA, per germline. This CDR3 reads CASTIQGRDQPQHF. In DNA, the CDR3 is TGTGCCAGCACCATACAGGGTAGGGATCAGCCCCAGCATTTT.

This clonotype was observed a few times. V and J are TRBV20-1 and TRBJ2-5; D may be TRBD1 (6 bases). Trimming removed 7 bases at V and 5 bases at J, with 14 bases between. Germline V gene sequence: CDR1 DFQATT, CDR2 SNEGSKA (reference sequence). This CDR3 is 12 amino acids long. Here the CDR3 DNA reads TGCAGTGGAACAGGGAAGTTGGAGACCCAGTACTTC. Translated: CSGTGKLETQYF.

This chain uses TRBV20-1 with TRBJ2-7, with TRBD2 identical over 13 bases. CDR1 is DFQATT and CDR2 is SNEGSKA in the germline V gene (reference sequence). Trimming took 2 bases from V and 2 from J; bases not matched to a gene: 3. This CDR3 is built from 15 residues. In DNA form, the CDR3 reads TGCAGTGCTAGATCCACTAGCGGGAGGGCCTACGAGCAGTACTTC. Protein: CSARSTSGRAYEQYF.

This clonotype is a singleton in its sample. The chain has TRBV20-1 and TRBJ2-5; TRBD2 aligns across 15 bases. The CDR3 sequence is 18 residues long. Losses at the gene ends were 5 bases for V and 5 bases for J; bases not matched to a gene: 15. Germline V gene sequence: CDR1 DFQATT, CDR2 SNEGSKA (reference sequence). This CDR3 is CSAPGLAGGVGGRETQYF. The CDR3 bases are TGCAGTGCTCCGGGACTAGCGGGGGGAGTTGGTGGTCGGGAGACCCAGTACTTC.

This clonotype counts as medium-sized. The chain is built from TRBV11-3 and TRBJ2-3; maybe TRBD2 (6 bases). This CDR3 is built from 14 residues. V was shortened by 5 bases and J by 4 bases, with 13 bases between the two germline ends. Looked up from germline, CDR1 is SGHNT and CDR2 is YENEEA. CDR3 sequence reads: CASSTRWGADTQYF. The CDR3 nucleotides are TGTGCCAGCAGCACGAGGTGGGGGGCAGATACGCAGTATTTT.

Sample share makes this clonotype medium-sized. This chain uses TRBV27 with TRBJ2-1, with TRBD2 as a possible D gene (6 bases). CDR1 and CDR2 from the germline V gene are MNHEY and SMNVEV (reference sequence). V dropped 5 bases and J dropped 5 bases, with 19 bases sitting between them. The CDR3 is 16 residues long. DNA of the CDR3: TGTGCCAGCAGTAGTCTTCCGGGGGAGTTTGACAATGAGCAGTTCTTC. Translating it yields CASSSLPGEFDNEQFF.

This sequence joins TRBV7-3 and TRBJ2-2; D is undetermined. Germline V gene lookup returns CDR1 SGHTA and CDR2 FQGTGA. Trimming stripped 5 bases from V and 1 base from J, with 11 bases between. This CDR3 is built from 15 residues. The CDR3 reads CASSPRTGNTGELFF. In DNA form, the CDR3 reads TGTGCCAGCAGCCCTAGGACGGGGAACACCGGGGAGCTGTTTTTT.

The genes are TRBV6-2 or TRBV6-3 and TRBJ1-6; no clear D. CDR1 and CDR2 (germline): MNHEY, SVGEGT. V lost 6 bases, J lost 13 bases, and 13 bases lay in between. The CDR3 runs to 12 residues. CDR3 nucleotides: TGTGCCAGCAGCCTCCAAAATGTGCCCCTCCACTTT. Protein: CASSLQNVPLHF.

V usage is TRBV7-3 and J usage is TRBJ2-3; 10 nucleotides line up with TRBD2. The CDR3 length is 15 residues. Germline CDR1 reads SGHTA; CDR2 reads FQGTGA. V shed 5 bases, J shed 4 bases, and the junction held 6 bases outside the gene matches. The CDR3 DNA follows: TGTGCCAGCAGCCCGGGGAGCGGGGGGGCAGATACGCAGTATTTT. This translates into CASSPGSGGADTQYF.